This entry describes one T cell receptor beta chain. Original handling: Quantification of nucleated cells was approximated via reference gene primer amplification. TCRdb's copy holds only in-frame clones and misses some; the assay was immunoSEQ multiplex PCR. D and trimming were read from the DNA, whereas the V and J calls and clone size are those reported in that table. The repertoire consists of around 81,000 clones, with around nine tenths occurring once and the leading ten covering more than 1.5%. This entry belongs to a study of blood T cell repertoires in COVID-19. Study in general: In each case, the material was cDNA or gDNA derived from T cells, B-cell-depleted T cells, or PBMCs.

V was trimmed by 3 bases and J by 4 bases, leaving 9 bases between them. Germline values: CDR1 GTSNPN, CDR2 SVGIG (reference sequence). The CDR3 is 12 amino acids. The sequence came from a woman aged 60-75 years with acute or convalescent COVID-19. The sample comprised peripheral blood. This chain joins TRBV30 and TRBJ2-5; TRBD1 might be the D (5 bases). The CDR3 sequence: CAWRQDGETQYF. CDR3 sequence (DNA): TGTGCCTGGAGACAGGACGGAGAGACCCAGTACTTC.